The 16 T cell receptor beta chains below were found in one sample sequenced in a study of OX40 agonist ivuxolimab in advanced cancers. Libraries were prepared by immunoSEQ multiplex PCR; TCRdb keeps only in-frame clonotypes and omits some of them. This table holds about 81,000 clones, about 80% found once. The source was CD4+ or CD8+ T cells sorted from blood, collected in a trial of the OX40 agonist ivuxolimab. These receptors all come from an adult with an advanced solid tumor such as melanoma, head and neck, liver or kidney cancer.

The V and J genes are TRBV6-6 and TRBJ1-1; D is unresolved. The CDR3 has 14 residues. Germline CDR1 and CDR2: MNHNY and SVGAGI (reference sequence). The V and J ends lost 6 bases and 4 bases respectively, with 15 bases between them. CDR3 coding DNA: TGTGCCAGCAGGGCCCGGGAGAGTGTCACTGAAGCTTTCTTT. It codes for CASRARESVTEAFF.

This sequence joins TRBV6-6 and TRBJ1-5; no clear D gene. Germline V gene data show CDR1 as MNHNY and CDR2 as SVGAGI (reference sequence). CDR3 size: 15 residues. Between the trimmed V and J ends, which lost 4 bases and 0 bases, there was a span of 10 bases. DNA of the CDR3: TGTGCCAGCAGTTCGAACTGGTATAGCAATCAGCCCCAGCATTTT. The encoded protein is CASSSNWYSNQPQHF.

The rearrangement uses TRBV7-2 and TRBJ2-1; weak D call: TRBD2 (5 bases). Germline CDR1 reads SGHTA; CDR2 reads FQGNSA. This CDR3 spans 17 amino acids. The ends were cut back, 5 bases at V and 4 bases at J, with 21 bases in the middle. DNA of the CDR3: TGTGCCAGCAGCCCCAACCTGGGGAATGGAGGTTACAATGAGCAGTTCTTC. Its protein is CASSPNLGNGGYNEQFF.

As DNA, the CDR3 is TGTGCCAGCAGTGAATGGGGTGGGGACACTGAAGCTTTCTTT. It translates to CASSEWGGDTEAFF. V gene TRBV2 combines with J gene TRBJ1-1; the D is unclear. The CDR3 sequence is 14 residues long. Germline assignment: CDR1 SNHLY and CDR2 FYNNEI. The germline V and J ends were trimmed by 2 bases and 3 bases, with 10 bases remaining between them.

The chain recombines TRBV4-3 with TRBJ1-4; TRBD1 is a possible D gene (6 bases). CDR1 and CDR2 from the germline V gene are LGHNA and YSLEER. This CDR3 is built from 16 residues. V lost 6 bases and J 7 bases, leaving 21 bases between the germline ends. The CDR3 DNA sequence: TGCGCCAGCAGTTTTAACGCGGGGCAGGGGAGTGAAAAACTGTTTTTT. Translation gives CASSFNAGQGSEKLFF.

This clone was recorded a few times. The rearrangement joins TRBV19 to TRBJ1-5; D perhaps matches TRBD1 (6 bases). This CDR3 contains 14 residues. V was clipped by 6 bases and J by 2 bases, with 11 bases between them. Germline CDR1 is LNHDA and CDR2 is SQIVND (reference sequence). In nucleotides, the CDR3 is TGTGCCAGTAGCAGGGGATTCGGCAATCAGCCCCAGCATTTT. Its translation: CASSRGFGNQPQHF.

The chain employs TRBV19 and TRBJ1-5; D is uncertain. Germline V lookup: CDR1 LNHDA, CDR2 SQIVND (reference sequence). The CDR3 extends over 15 amino acids. Trimming removed 4 bases at V and 4 bases at J, with 14 bases between. CDR3 residues: CASSNFLGLNQPQHF. CDR3 DNA: TGTGCCAGTAGTAATTTCTTAGGATTGAATCAGCCCCAGCATTTT.

This clone was found once. The chain has TRBV5-1 and TRBJ2-2; 8 nucleotides align to TRBD2. The V segment lost 4 bases and the J segment 5 bases; nucleotides outside the gene matches: 7. The CDR3 consists of 15 residues. CDR1 and CDR2 from the germline V gene are SGHRS and YFSETQ. The CDR3 DNA is TGCGCCAGCAGCCCGGCGGGGGGCATAACCGGGGAGCTGTTTTTT. Encoded protein: CASSPAGGITGELFF.

V usage is TRBV7-9 and J usage is TRBJ1-2, with 9 positions matching TRBD1. Germline V CDR1 and CDR2: SEHNR, FQNEAQ (reference sequence). With V trimmed by 4 bases and J by 1 base, 4 bases remained unmatched. The CDR3 covers 15 residues. CDR3 residues: CASSSGQGVNYGYTF. As DNA, the CDR3 is TGTGCCAGCAGCTCGGGACAGGGAGTTAACTATGGCTACACCTTC.

This clone appeared a few times. This sequence joins TRBV13 and TRBJ1-1, with unresolved D. Per the germline V gene, CDR1 is PRHDT and CDR2 is FYEKMQ (reference sequence). The CDR3 covers 12 residues. Between the trimmed V and J ends, which lost 0 bases and 4 bases, there was a span of 3 bases. CDR3 residues: CASSLGFTEAFF. The CDR3 DNA reads as TGTGCCAGCAGCTTAGGGTTCACTGAAGCTTTCTTT.

The V call is TRBV4-3, the J call TRBJ1-2; D uncertain. V lost 1 base and J 4 bases, leaving 13 bases between the germline ends. CDR3 length: 15 amino acids. Germline V gene data show CDR1 as LGHNA and CDR2 as YSLEER. In nucleotides, the CDR3 is TGCGCCAGCAGCCAAGTAGGCGGCGGGTTCTATGGCTACACCTTC. It specifies CASSQVGGGFYGYTF.

The rearrangement links TRBV5-6 to TRBJ1-1, with a possible D match to TRBD1 (5 bases). This CDR3 is built from 15 residues. The V gene lost 5 bases and the J gene lost 5 bases, with 19 bases spanning the gap. Germline CDR1 and CDR2: SGHDT and YYEEEE. The CDR3 loop reads CASSSELGVATEAFF. The CDR3 nucleotides read TGTGCCAGCAGTTCCGAATTAGGGGTTGCGACTGAAGCTTTCTTT.

The chain recombines TRBV4-1 with TRBJ2-1; the D is unclear. Germline-derived CDR1 and CDR2 are MGHRA and YSYEKL. CDR3 size: 13 residues. Trimming stripped 3 bases from V and 1 base from J, with 4 bases between. CDR3 residues: CASSQPSYNEQFF. The CDR3 DNA follows: TGCGCCAGCAGCCAGCCTTCCTACAATGAGCAGTTCTTC.

This clone was found a few times. V usage is TRBV19 and J usage is TRBJ1-4; 9 bases are a match to TRBD1. Germline values: CDR1 LNHDA, CDR2 SQIVND (reference sequence). This CDR3 is built from 16 residues. The trim removed 3 bases at V and 10 bases at J, leaving 12 bases unmatched. The CDR3 loop is CASSIGLQGAGGKLFF. The DNA for the CDR3 is TGTGCCAGTAGTATCGGGCTACAGGGGGCAGGGGGAAAACTGTTTTTT.

V is TRBV7-9 and J is TRBJ1-5; tentatively, D is TRBD1 (5 bases). The V end was cut by 1 base, the J end by 10 bases, with 17 bases between. The CDR3 contains 15 residues. CDR1 SEHNR and CDR2 FQNEAQ come from the germline V gene (reference sequence). The CDR3 region is CASSLVSGVQGPQHF. CDR3 nucleotide sequence: TGTGCCAGCAGCTTAGTATCGGGGGTTCAAGGTCCCCAGCATTTT.

The chain recombines TRBV5-1 with TRBJ1-4; TRBD1 agrees at 7 bases. Losses at the gene ends were 5 bases for V and 5 bases for J; bases not matched to a gene: 6. Germline CDR1 and CDR2: SGHRS and YFSETQ. The CDR3 runs 14 residues. The CDR3 sequence is CASSTGDSNEKLFF. The CDR3 bases are TGCGCCAGCAGTACGGGGGACAGCAATGAAAAACTGTTTTTT. The entire variable domain, with the rest obtained from reference TRBV5-1 and TRBJ1-4, is as follows: KAGVTQTPRYLIKTRGQQVTLSCSPISGHRSVSWYQQTPGQGLQFLFEYFSETQRNKGNFPGRFSGRQFSNSRSEMNVSTLELGDSALYLCASSTGDSNEKLFFGSGTQLSVL.